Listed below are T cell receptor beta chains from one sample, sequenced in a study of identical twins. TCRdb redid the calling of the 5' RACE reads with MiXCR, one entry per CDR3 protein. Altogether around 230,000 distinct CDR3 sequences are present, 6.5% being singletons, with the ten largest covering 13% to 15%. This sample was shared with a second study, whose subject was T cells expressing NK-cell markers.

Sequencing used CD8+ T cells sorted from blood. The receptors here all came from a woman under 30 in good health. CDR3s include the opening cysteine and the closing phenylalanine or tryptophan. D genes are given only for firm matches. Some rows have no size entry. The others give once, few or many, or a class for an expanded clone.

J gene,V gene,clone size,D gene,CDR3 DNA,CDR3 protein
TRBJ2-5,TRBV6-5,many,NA,TGTGCCAGCAGTTACATTGAGACCCAGTACTTC,CASSYIETQYF
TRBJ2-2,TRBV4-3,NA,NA,TGCGCCAGCAGCCACGGCGGGGAGCTGTTTTTT,CASSHGGELFF
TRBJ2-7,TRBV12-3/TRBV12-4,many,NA,TGTGCCAGCGCGGTACGAGGGGAGCAGTACTTC,CASAVRGEQYF
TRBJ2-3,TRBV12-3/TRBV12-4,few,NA,TGTGCCAGCATCCCTAGCCCGGGAGATACGCAGTATTTT,CASIPSPGDTQYF
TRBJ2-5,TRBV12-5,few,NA,TGTGCTAGTGGTTTGCCCTTCATCCGGGGCTCCCAAGAGACCCAGTACTTC,CASGLPFIRGSQETQYF
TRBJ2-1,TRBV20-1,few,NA,TGCAGTGCTACCCCCGGGAGCGGCGGGAATGAGCAGTTCTTC,CSATPGSGGNEQFF
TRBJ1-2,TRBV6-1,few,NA,TGTGCCAGCAGCCCGGAGGGTTTCAGTGGCTACACCTTC,CASSPEGFSGYTF
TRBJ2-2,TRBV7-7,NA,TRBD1,TGTGCTAGCAGCTCGACGACAGGGGCCGGGGAGCTGTTTTTT,CASSSTTGAGELFF
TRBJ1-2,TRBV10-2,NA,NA,TGCGCCAGCACTCTGGACTCCGAGGGCTATGGCTACACCTTC,CASTLDSEGYGYTF
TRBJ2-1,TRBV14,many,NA,TGTGCCAGCAGCCAGTCACAGGGCCCCTACAATGAGCAGTTCTTC,CASSQSQGPYNEQFF
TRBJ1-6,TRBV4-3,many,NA,TGCGCCAGCAGCCAAGGGGCCGAGGTAGGGGTGTCACCCCTCCACTTT,CASSQGAEVGVSPLHF
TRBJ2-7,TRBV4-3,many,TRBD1,TGCGCCAGCAGCCAAGCCCCCGGGACAGCAAATGACGAGCAGTACTTC,CASSQAPGTANDEQYF
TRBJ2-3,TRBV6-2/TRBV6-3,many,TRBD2,TGTGCCAGCAGTTACTTTCCTCCCCTCCGGGGGGGCCGAGATACGCAGTATTTT,CASSYFPPLRGGRDTQYF
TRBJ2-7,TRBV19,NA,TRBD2,TGTGCCAGTAGTATCGGGACTAGCGGGAGCTACGAGCAGTACTTC,CASSIGTSGSYEQYF
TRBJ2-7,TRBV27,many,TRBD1,TGTGCCAGCACCCTGGGGTCGACAGGGTTCTACGAGCAGTACTTC,CASTLGSTGFYEQYF
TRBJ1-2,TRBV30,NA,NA,TGTGCCTGGGGGAACTATGGCTACACCTTC,CAWGNYGYTF